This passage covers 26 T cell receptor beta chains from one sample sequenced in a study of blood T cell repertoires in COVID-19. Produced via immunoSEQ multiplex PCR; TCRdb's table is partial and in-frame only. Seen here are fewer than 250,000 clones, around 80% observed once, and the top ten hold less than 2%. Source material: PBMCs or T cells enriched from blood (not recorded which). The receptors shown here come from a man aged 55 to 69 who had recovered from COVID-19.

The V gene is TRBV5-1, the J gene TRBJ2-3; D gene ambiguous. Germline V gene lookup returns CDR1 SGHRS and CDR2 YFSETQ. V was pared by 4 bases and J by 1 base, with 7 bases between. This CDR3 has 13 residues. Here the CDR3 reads CASSAQGTDTQYF. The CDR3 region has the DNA TGCGCCAGCAGCGCGCAGGGCACAGATACGCAGTATTTT.

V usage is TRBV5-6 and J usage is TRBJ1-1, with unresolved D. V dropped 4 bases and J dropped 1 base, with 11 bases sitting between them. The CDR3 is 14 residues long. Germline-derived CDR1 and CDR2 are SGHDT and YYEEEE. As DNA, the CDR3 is TGTGCCAGCAGCCGCCGCGGCTGGAACACTGAAGCTTTCTTT. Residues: CASSRRGWNTEAFF. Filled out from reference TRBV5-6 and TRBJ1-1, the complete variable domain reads DAGVTQSPTHLIKTRGQQVTLRCSPKSGHDTVSWYQQALGQGPQFIFQYYEEEERQRGNFPDRFSGHQFPNYSSELNVNALLLGDSALYLCASSRRGWNTEAFFGQGTRLTVV.

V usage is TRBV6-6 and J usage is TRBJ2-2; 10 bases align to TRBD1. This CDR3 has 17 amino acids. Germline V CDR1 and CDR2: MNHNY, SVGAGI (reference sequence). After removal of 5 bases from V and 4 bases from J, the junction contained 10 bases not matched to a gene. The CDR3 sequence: CASSRDRGGDGTGELFF. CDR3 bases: TGTGCCAGCAGTCGGGACAGGGGAGGGGATGGCACCGGGGAGCTGTTTTTT.

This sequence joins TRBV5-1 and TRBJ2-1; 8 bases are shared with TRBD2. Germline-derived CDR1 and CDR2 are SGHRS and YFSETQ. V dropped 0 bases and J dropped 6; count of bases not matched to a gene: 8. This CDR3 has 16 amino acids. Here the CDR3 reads CASSLEAGLGGNEQFF. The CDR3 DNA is TGCGCCAGCAGCTTGGAGGCGGGACTAGGAGGCAATGAGCAGTTCTTC.

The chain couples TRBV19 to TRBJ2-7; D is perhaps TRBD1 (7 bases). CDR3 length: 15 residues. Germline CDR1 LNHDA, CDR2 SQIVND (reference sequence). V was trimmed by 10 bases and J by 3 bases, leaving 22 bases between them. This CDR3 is CATSPGGRPDYEQYF. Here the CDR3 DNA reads TGTGCCACCTCTCCAGGGGGGCGGCCCGACTACGAGCAGTACTTC.

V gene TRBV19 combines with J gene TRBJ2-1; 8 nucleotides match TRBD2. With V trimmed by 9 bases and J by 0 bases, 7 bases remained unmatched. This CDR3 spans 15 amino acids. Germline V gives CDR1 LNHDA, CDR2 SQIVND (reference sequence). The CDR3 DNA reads TGTGCCAGCGGGCGGGGGGCCACCTCCTACAATGAGCAGTTCTTC. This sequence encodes CASGRGATSYNEQFF.

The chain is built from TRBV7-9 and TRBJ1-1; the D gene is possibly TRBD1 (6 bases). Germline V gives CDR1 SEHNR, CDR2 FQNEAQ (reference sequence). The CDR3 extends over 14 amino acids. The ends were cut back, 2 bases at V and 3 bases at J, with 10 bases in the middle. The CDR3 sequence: CASSLPQGYTEAFF. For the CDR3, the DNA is TGTGCCAGCAGCTTACCCCAGGGGTACACTGAAGCTTTCTTT.

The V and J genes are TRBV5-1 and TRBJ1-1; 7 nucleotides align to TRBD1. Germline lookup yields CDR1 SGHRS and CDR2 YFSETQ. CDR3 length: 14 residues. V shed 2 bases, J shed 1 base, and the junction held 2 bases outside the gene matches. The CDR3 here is CASSFRGANTEAFF. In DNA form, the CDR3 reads TGCGCCAGCAGCTTCAGGGGGGCGAACACTGAAGCTTTCTTT.

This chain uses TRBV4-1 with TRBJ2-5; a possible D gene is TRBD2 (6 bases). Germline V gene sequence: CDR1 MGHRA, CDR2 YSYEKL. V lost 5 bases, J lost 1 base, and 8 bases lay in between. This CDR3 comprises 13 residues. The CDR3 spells CASSDGGQETQYF. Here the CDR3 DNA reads TGCGCCAGCAGCGACGGGGGCCAAGAGACCCAGTACTTC.

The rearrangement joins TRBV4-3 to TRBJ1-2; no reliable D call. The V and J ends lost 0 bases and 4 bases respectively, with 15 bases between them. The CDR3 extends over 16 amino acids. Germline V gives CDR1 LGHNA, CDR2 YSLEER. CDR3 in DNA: TGCGCCAGCAGCCAAGAAATCGGCAGGAAAATCTATGGCTACACCTTC. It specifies CASSQEIGRKIYGYTF.

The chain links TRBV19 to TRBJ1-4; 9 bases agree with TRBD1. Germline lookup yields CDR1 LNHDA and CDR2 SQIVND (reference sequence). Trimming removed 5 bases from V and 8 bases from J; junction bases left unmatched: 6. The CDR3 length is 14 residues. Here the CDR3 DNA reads TGTGCCAGTAGTTTACAGGGGGCGTGGGAAAAACTGTTTTTT. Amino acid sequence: CASSLQGAWEKLFF.

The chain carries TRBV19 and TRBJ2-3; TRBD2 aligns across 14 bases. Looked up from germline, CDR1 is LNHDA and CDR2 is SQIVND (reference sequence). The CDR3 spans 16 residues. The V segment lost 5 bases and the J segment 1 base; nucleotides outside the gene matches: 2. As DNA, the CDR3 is TGTGCCAGTAGTCCGGGACTAGCGGGAGGCACAGATACGCAGTATTTT. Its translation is CASSPGLAGGTDTQYF.

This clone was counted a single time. CDR3 amino acids: CASSLRTGGTTAYNSPLHF. Here the CDR3 DNA reads TGTGCCAGCAGCTTAAGGACAGGGGGCACGACGGCCTATAATTCACCCCTCCACTTT. This sequence joins TRBV5-4 and TRBJ1-6, with 11 bases lining up with TRBD1. Losses at the gene ends were 2 bases for V and 2 bases for J; bases not matched to a gene: 9. Germline V gene sequence: CDR1 SGHNT, CDR2 YYREEE (reference sequence). The CDR3 is 19 residues long.

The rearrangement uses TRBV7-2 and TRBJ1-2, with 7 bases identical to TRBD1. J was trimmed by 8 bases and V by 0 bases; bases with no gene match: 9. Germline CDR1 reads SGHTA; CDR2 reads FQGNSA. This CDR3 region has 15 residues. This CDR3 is CASSLASKGALGYTF. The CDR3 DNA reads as TGTGCCAGCAGCTTAGCGAGTAAGGGGGCCCTGGGCTACACCTTC. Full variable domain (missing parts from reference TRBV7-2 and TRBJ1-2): GAGVSQSPSNKVTEKGKDVELRCDPISGHTALYWYRQSLGQGLEFLIYFQGNSAPDKSGLPSDRFSAERTGGSVSTLTIQRTQQEDSAVYLCASSLASKGALGYTFGSGTRLTVV.

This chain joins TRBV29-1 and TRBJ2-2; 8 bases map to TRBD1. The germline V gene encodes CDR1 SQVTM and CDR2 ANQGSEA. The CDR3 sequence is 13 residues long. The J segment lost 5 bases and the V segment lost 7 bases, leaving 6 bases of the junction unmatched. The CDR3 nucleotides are TGCAGCGCCGACAGGGGCGCTACCGGGGAGCTGTTTTTT. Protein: CSADRGATGELFF.

The CDR3 nucleotides read TGTGCCAGCACCCTCGAGAGCGGGGGGGTGGAGACCCAGTACTTC. Translated: CASTLESGGVETQYF. The chain has TRBV11-3 and TRBJ2-5; TRBD2 aligns across 10 bases. The CDR3 is made up of 15 amino acids. Trimming removed 7 bases from V and 5 bases from J; junction bases left unmatched: 10. Per the germline V gene, CDR1 is SGHNT and CDR2 is YENEEA.

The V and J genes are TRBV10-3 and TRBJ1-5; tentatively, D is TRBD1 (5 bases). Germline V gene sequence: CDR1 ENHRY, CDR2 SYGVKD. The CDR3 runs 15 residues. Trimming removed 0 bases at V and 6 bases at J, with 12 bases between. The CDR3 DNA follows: TGTGCCATCAGTGAGTCGACAGCCCTAGGTCAGCCCCAGCATTTT. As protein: CAISESTALGQPQHF.

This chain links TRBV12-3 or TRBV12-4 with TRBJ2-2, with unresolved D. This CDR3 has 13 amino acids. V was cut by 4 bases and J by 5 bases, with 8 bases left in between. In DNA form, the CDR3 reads TGTGCCAGCAGTTACGAAGAGACCGGGGAGCTGTTTTTT. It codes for CASSYEETGELFF.

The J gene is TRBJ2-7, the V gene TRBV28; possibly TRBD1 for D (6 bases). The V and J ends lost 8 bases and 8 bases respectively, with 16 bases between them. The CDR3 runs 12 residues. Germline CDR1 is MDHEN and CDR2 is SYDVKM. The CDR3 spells CASGTGQTKQYF. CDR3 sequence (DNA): TGTGCCAGCGGGACCGGACAGACAAAGCAGTACTTC.

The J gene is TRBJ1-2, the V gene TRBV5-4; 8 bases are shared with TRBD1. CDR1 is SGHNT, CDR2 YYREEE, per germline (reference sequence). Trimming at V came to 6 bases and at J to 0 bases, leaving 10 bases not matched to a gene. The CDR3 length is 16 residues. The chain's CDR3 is CASKTDLQGANYGYTF. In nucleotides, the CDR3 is TGTGCCAGCAAAACAGACCTACAGGGGGCTAACTATGGCTACACCTTC.

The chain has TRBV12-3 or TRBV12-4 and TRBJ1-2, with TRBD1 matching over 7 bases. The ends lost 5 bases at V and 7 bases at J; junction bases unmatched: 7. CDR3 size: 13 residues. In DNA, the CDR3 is TGTGCCAGCAGTATCCGACAGGGAAGTGGCTACACCTTC. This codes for CASSIRQGSGYTF.

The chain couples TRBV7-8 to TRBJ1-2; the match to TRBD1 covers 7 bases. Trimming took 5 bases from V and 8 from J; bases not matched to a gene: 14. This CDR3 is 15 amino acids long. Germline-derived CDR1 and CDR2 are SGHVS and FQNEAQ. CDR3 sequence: CASSHASTGYLGYTF. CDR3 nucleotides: TGTGCCAGCAGCCATGCCTCGACAGGGTATCTCGGCTACACCTTC.

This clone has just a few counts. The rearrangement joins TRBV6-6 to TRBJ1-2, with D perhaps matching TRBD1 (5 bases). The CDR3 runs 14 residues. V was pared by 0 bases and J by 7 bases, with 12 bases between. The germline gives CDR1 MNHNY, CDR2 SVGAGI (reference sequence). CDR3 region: CASSYSKGDGGYTF. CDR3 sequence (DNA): TGTGCCAGCAGTTACTCGAAAGGGGATGGTGGCTACACCTTC.

This chain's CDR3 is CASSQQGYLTEAFF. The CDR3 DNA sequence: TGTGCCAGCAGCCAACAGGGTTACCTCACTGAAGCTTTCTTT. The chain recombines TRBV7-2 with TRBJ1-1; tentatively, D is TRBD1 (6 bases). The CDR3 has 14 amino acids. V was pared by 5 bases and J by 4 bases, with 14 bases between. CDR1 and CDR2 from the germline V gene are SGHTA and FQGNSA.

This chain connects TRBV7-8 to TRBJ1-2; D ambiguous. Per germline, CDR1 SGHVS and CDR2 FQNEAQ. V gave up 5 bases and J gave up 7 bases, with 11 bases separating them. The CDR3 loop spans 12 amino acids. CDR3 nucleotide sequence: TGTGCCAGCAGCCTAAGGGAGGGTGGCTACACCTTC. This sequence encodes CASSLREGGYTF.

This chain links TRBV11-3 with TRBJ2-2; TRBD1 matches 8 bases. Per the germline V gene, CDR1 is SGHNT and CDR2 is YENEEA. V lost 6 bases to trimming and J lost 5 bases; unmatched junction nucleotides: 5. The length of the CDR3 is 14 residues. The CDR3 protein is CASRAGGGTGELFF. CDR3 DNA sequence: TGTGCCAGCAGGGCAGGGGGCGGGACCGGGGAGCTGTTTTTT.